The clone carrying this T cell receptor (beta chain) was counted at least ten times. The source of the sample is a study of T-cell reconstitution after alpha-beta-depleted transplantation in children. V was cut by 0 bases and J by 7 bases, with 8 bases left in between. The CDR3 contains 13 residues. The V gene's germline CDR1 is SGDLS and CDR2 YYNGEE. TCRbeta library preparation incorporated unique molecular identifiers. TCRdb redid the calling of the PCR reads with MiXCR, one entry per CDR3 protein. The sample contains approximately 650,000 distinct CDR3 sequences, 10% to 15% of which appear only once.

Sample: PBMCs, taken before TCRalphabeta/CD19-depleted stem cell transplant. The chain recombines TRBV9 with TRBJ2-1; D is unclear. The clonotype was recovered from a girl aged 2 to 9 with congenital amegakaryocytic thrombocytopenia, due to receive a stem cell transplant. For the CDR3, the DNA is TGTGCCAGCAGCGTAGGACGTGAGAATGAGCAGTTCTTC. It is translated as CASSVGRENEQFF.